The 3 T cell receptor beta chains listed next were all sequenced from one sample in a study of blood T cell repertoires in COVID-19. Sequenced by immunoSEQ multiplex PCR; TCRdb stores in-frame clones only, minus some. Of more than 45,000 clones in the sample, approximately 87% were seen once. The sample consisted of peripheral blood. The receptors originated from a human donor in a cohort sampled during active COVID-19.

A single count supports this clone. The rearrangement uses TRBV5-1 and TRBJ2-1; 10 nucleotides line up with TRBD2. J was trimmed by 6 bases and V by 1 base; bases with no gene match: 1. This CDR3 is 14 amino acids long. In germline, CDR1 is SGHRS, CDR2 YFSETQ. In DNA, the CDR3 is TGCGCCAGCAGCTTGCGACTAGCGGGCAATGAGCAGTTCTTC. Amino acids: CASSLRLAGNEQFF.

CDR3 region: CASRDSKSPLHF. The CDR3 DNA reads as TGTGCCAGCAGGGACAGCAAATCACCCCTCCACTTT. This sequence joins TRBV28 and TRBJ1-6; maybe TRBD1 (6 bases). The germline gives CDR1 MDHEN, CDR2 SYDVKM. V lost 6 bases to trimming and J lost 10 bases, with 10 bases between them. The CDR3 has 12 amino acids.

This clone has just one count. The CDR3 bases are TGCGCCAGCAGCACCCTAGCGGGGGGTGAGACCCAGTACTTC. Amino acids: CASSTLAGGETQYF. The V gene is TRBV5-1, the J gene TRBJ2-5; 11 bases fit TRBD2. Germline lookup yields CDR1 SGHRS and CDR2 YFSETQ. The V segment lost 4 bases and the J segment 5 bases; nucleotides outside the gene matches: 4. There are 14 residues in the CDR3.